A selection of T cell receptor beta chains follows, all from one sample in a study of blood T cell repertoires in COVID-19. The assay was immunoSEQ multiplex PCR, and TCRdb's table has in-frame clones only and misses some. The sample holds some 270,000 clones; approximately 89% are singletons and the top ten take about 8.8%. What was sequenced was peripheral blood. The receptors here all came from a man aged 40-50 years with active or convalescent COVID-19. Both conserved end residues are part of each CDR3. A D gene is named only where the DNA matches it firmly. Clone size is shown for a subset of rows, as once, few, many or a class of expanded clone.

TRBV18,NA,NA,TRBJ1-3,TGTGCCAGCTCACCCTCGGAGAGCTCTGGAAACACCATATATTTT,CASSPSESSGNTIYF
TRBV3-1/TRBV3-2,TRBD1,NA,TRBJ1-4,TGTGCCAGCAGCCCGACAGGACAGGGGGCATGGAAGGAGGAAAAACTGTTTTTT,CASSPTGQGAWKEEKLFF
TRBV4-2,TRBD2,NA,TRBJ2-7,TGTGCCAGCAGCCAAGGGGCTAGCGGGGCTCCCATGTACTTC,CASSQGASGAPMYF
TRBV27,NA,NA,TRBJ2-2,TGTGCCAGCAGTTTAGGTGGGCTCGACCACACCGGGGAGCTGTTTTTT,CASSLGGLDHTGELFF
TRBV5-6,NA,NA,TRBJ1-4,TGTGCCAGCAGCTTGCCCGGTGTTAATGAAAAACTGTTTTTT,CASSLPGVNEKLFF
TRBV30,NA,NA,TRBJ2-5,TGTGCCTGGAGTACTACTTCCCAGACCCAGTACTTC,CAWSTTSQTQYF
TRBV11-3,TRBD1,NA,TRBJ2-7,TGTGCCAGCAGCTTGAGGGACAGCCCCTACGAGCAGTACTTC,CASSLRDSPYEQYF
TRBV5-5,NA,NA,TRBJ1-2,TGTGCCAGCAGCTTACGAGACACCGGATATGGCTACACCTTC,CASSLRDTGYGYTF
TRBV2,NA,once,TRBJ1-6,TGTGCCAGCACCAGACAGAATTCACCCCTCCACTTT,CASTRQNSPLHF
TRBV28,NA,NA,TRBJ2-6,TGTGCCATTAAGGGGGTCCTTCTAAGCTCTGGGGCCAACGTCCTGACTTTC,CAIKGVLLSSGANVLTF
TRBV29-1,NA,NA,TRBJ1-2,TGCAGCGTTGGCCAAACAGCTAACTATGGCTACACCTTC,CSVGQTANYGYTF
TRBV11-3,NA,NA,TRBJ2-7,TGTGCCAGCAGCCTTCTCGGACTCGTGGAGCAGTACTTC,CASSLLGLVEQYF
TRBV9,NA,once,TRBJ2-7,TGTGCCAGCAGCGCCGCCTACGAGCAGTACTTC,CASSAAYEQYF
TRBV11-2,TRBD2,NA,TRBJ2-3,TGTGCCCGGTTAAGACCTACATTTAGCGGGAGGGCTAGCACAGATACGCAGTATTTT,CARLRPTFSGRASTDTQYF
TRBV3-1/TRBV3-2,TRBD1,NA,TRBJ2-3,TGTGCCAGCAGCCCTCGACAGGGTAGCACAGATACGCAGTATTTT,CASSPRQGSTDTQYF
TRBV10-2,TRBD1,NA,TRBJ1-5,TGCGCCAGCCGGGACAGTCAATATCAGCCCCAGCATTTT,CASRDSQYQPQHF
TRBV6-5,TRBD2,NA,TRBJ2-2,TGTGCCAGCAGGAAACTAGCGGGGGGCGGGGAGCTGTTTTTT,CASRKLAGGGELFF
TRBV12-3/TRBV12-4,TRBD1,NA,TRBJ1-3,TGTGCCAGCAGCAGGACAGGGGCTAACACCATATATTTT,CASSRTGANTIYF
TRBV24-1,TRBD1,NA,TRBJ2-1,TGTGCCACCAGTGACTGGACAGGGGGAGAGGAGCAGTTCTTC,CATSDWTGGEEQFF
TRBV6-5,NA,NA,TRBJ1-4,TGTGCCAGCAGTTACTCGACCGGGGGGAATGAAAAACTGTTTTTT,CASSYSTGGNEKLFF
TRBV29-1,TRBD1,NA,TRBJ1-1,TGCAGCGTTGTGACAGGGGGTAACACTGAAGCTTTCTTT,CSVVTGGNTEAFF
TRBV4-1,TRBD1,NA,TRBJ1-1,TGCGCCAGCAGCCAGGTTGACAGGGAGCTAGAAGCTTTCTTT,CASSQVDRELEAFF
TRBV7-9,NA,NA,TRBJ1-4,TGTGCCAGCAGCCAACGTTCGACACCAACTAATGAAAAACTGTTTTTT,CASSQRSTPTNEKLFF
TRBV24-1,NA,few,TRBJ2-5,TGTGCCACCAGTGACAAAAGGGGCTCCCAAGAGACCCAGTACTTC,CATSDKRGSQETQYF
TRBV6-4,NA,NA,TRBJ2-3,TGTGCCAGCAGTGCGGGGGATACGCAGTATTTT,CASSAGDTQYF
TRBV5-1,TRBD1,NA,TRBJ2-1,TGCGCCAGCAGCCCGGGACAGGAGTACAATGAGCAGTTCTTC,CASSPGQEYNEQFF
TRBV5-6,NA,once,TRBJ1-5,TGTGCCAGCAGCTTTGGGAGAGGCAATCAGCCCCAGCATTTT,CASSFGRGNQPQHF
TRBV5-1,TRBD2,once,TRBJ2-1,TGCGCCAGCAGTCAATCTAGCGGGAGGGCAGGCAATGAGCAGTTCTTC,CASSQSSGRAGNEQFF
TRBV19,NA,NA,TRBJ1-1,TGTGCCAGTACTGTGTCTAACACTGAAGCTTTCTTT,CASTVSNTEAFF
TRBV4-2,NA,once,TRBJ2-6,TGTGCCAGCAGCCAACCAACGAGCTCTGGGGCCAACGTCCTGACTTTC,CASSQPTSSGANVLTF
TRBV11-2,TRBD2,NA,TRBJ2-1,TGTGCCAGCAGCTTAGGGACTAGCGGGAGAGGGTCCTACAATGAGCAGTTCTTC,CASSLGTSGRGSYNEQFF
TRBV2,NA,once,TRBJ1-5,TGTGCCAGCAAAGGGGCCCGTAATCAGCCCCAGCATTTT,CASKGARNQPQHF
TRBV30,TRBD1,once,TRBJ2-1,TGTGCCTGGAGACCTCGACAGGGGGACAATGAGCAGTTCTTC,CAWRPRQGDNEQFF
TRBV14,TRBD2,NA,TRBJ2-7,TGTGCCAGCAGCCAACTGGGCGGGACTAGCGGGAGCCCCTACGAGCAGTACTTC,CASSQLGGTSGSPYEQYF
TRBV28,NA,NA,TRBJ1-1,TGTGCCAGCAGTTACTCTCTAGGGGGCACTGAAGCTTTCTTT,CASSYSLGGTEAFF
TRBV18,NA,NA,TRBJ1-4,TGTGCCAGCTCTCCTGCCCCAGGGGACAACAAAAAACTGTTTTTT,CASSPAPGDNKKLFF
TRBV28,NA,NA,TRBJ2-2,TGTGCCAGCAGTTTATCCCAGGGGCCCGGGGAGCTGTTTTTT,CASSLSQGPGELFF
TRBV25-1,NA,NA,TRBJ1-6,TGTGCCAGCAGTGATGGTGTTCAGCCAGGTGGTTCACCCCTCCACTTT,CASSDGVQPGGSPLHF
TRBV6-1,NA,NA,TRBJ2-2,TGTGCCAGCAGTTTCGGTGAGAACACCGGGGAGCTGTTTTTT,CASSFGENTGELFF
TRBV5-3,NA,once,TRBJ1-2,TGTGCCAGAAGCTTGGCCTGGGGGGATGAGGATGGCTACACCTTC,CARSLAWGDEDGYTF
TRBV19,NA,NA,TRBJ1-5,TGTGCCAGTACCCCCCCCGGGGTTAGCAATCAGCCCCAGCATTTT,CASTPPGVSNQPQHF
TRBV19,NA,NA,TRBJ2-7,TGTGCCAGTAGTTTGACAGTTTCCTACGAGCAGTACTTC,CASSLTVSYEQYF
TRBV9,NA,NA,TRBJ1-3,TGTGCCAGCGGAGGGGTCTCTGGAAACACCATATATTTT,CASGGVSGNTIYF
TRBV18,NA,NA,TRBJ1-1,TGTGCCAGCTCACCAAGGACAGTTTTGAGCACTGAAGCTTTCTTT,CASSPRTVLSTEAFF
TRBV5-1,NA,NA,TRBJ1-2,TGCGCCAGCAGCTTGGAACAGGGCCCTTTAGAGGGCTACACCTTC,CASSLEQGPLEGYTF
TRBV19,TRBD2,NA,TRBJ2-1,TGTGCCAGTAGTACACAAAGCGGGAGTCTTTACAATGAGCAGTTCTTC,CASSTQSGSLYNEQFF
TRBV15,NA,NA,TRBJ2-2,TGTGCCACTGCGGTTGGGGTTGCGGGCCGGGAGCTGTTTTTT,CATAVGVAGRELFF
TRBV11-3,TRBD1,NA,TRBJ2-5,TGTGCCAGCAGCACAGGGGAGAGACAAGAGACCCAGTACTTC,CASSTGERQETQYF